This TCR beta chain was obtained from a study of T cell responses to AZD1222 COVID-19 vaccine. Study details: Second-dose groups at about 4 or about 12 weeks were pooled. Study-wide points: Two doses of AZD1222 preceded a rise in Spike-specific TCR breadth and depth. Only after the peak T cell response were repertoires sampled.

The CDR3 runs to 15 residues. The germline V and J ends were trimmed by 1 base and 4 bases, with 11 bases remaining between them. Some clones are missing from TCRdb's copy, which holds only in-frame ones; the method was immunoSEQ multiplex PCR. The sample has about 100,000 clones; 86% are singletons. A word on this clone: Its antigen remains unknown.

The chain combines TRBV5-3 with TRBJ2-2, with D tentatively TRBD1 or TRBD2 (6 bases each). TRBV5-3 is classed as an ORF, of uncertain function. The input for sequencing was peripheral blood, taken on day 0 of AZD1222 vaccination. This clonotype was sampled from an adult in good health. The CDR3 here is CARSLRGPSTGELFF. The CDR3 region has the DNA TGTGCCAGAAGCTTGCGGGGGCCGTCCACCGGGGAGCTGTTTTTT.